Listed below are T cell receptor beta chains from one sample, sequenced in a study of memory CD4+ T cells and cytomegalovirus serostatus. The protocol was immunoSEQ multiplex PCR, while the TCRdb copy is restricted to in-frame clones and leaves out a portion. The data show 30,000 to 40,000 clones, roughly 78% seen once. Material for sequencing was memory CD4+ T cells from blood. These receptors were obtained from an adult in good health and CMV-seronegative. The CDR3 runs from the conserved cysteine through the conserved F or W. A D gene is named only where the DNA matches it firmly. A clone size is listed for some rows: how often the clone was seen (once, few, many), or a class if it is expanded.

v_gene: TRBV29-1; j_gene: TRBJ1-5; d_gene: TRBD1; abundance: -; CDR3aa: CSARTGFGSNQPQHF; CDR3nt: TGCAGCGCCAGGACAGGGTTTGGTAGCAATCAGCCCCAGCATTTT
v_gene: TRBV10-3; j_gene: TRBJ1-2; d_gene: -; abundance: -; CDR3aa: CAINGAERGYTF; CDR3nt: TGTGCCATCAATGGGGCGGAGCGAGGCTACACCTTC
v_gene: TRBV5-1; j_gene: TRBJ2-6; d_gene: TRBD2; abundance: -; CDR3aa: CATRASGGPSSGANVLTF; CDR3nt: TGCGCCACCCGGGCTAGCGGGGGCCCTAGCTCTGGGGCCAACGTCCTGACTTTC
v_gene: TRBV7-9; j_gene: TRBJ1-5; d_gene: -; abundance: -; CDR3aa: CASSLDGQGSNQPQHF; CDR3nt: TGTGCCAGCAGCTTAGATGGGCAGGGAAGCAATCAGCCCCAGCATTTT
v_gene: TRBV7-3; j_gene: TRBJ2-1; d_gene: -; abundance: -; CDR3aa: CASSLRGSRDEQFF; CDR3nt: TGTGCCAGCAGCTTAAGGGGTTCTAGGGATGAGCAGTTCTTC
v_gene: TRBV5-1; j_gene: TRBJ1-1; d_gene: TRBD1; abundance: medium-sized; CDR3aa: CASRDGQANTEAFF; CDR3nt: TGCGCCAGCAGGGATGGACAGGCGAACACTGAAGCTTTCTTT
v_gene: TRBV5-1; j_gene: TRBJ1-2; d_gene: TRBD1; abundance: few; CDR3aa: CASSPVLGQDYTF; CDR3nt: TGCGCCAGCAGCCCCGTCCTGGGACAGGATTACACCTTC
v_gene: TRBV18; j_gene: TRBJ1-4; d_gene: -; abundance: -; CDR3aa: CASSPTRDIYEKLFF; CDR3nt: TGTGCCAGCTCACCTACCCGGGACATCTATGAAAAACTGTTTTTT
v_gene: TRBV5-1; j_gene: TRBJ1-2; d_gene: TRBD1; abundance: -; CDR3aa: CASSLGDRVERGYTF; CDR3nt: TGCGCCAGCAGCTTGGGGGACAGGGTTGAGAGGGGCTACACCTTC
v_gene: TRBV19; j_gene: TRBJ1-5; d_gene: TRBD1; abundance: -; CDR3aa: CASSNLLQGTSDQPQHF; CDR3nt: TGTGCCAGTAGTAACCTCTTACAGGGGACCTCCGATCAGCCCCAGCATTTT
v_gene: TRBV7-8; j_gene: TRBJ2-2; d_gene: -; abundance: -; CDR3aa: CASSLGGADLTGELFF; CDR3nt: TGTGCCAGCAGCTTAGGAGGGGCGGACCTAACCGGGGAGCTGTTTTTT
v_gene: TRBV5-4; j_gene: TRBJ1-4; d_gene: -; abundance: -; CDR3aa: CASSLGVRGEEKLFF; CDR3nt: TGTGCCAGCAGCTTGGGAGTCAGGGGTGAGGAAAAACTGTTTTTT
v_gene: TRBV29-1; j_gene: TRBJ1-1; d_gene: -; abundance: -; CDR3aa: CSVETANTEAFF; CDR3nt: TGCAGCGTTGAGACAGCGAACACTGAAGCTTTCTTT
v_gene: TRBV5-5; j_gene: TRBJ2-7; d_gene: -; abundance: -; CDR3aa: CASSLNIRAVDEQYF; CDR3nt: TGTGCCAGCAGCTTGAATATCAGGGCAGTGGACGAGCAGTACTTC
v_gene: TRBV2; j_gene: TRBJ1-1; d_gene: -; abundance: -; CDR3aa: CASHLSANTEAFF; CDR3nt: TGTGCCAGCCACCTCTCTGCGAACACTGAAGCTTTCTTT
v_gene: TRBV2; j_gene: TRBJ1-2; d_gene: -; abundance: -; CDR3aa: CASSELAGSNYGYTF; CDR3nt: TGTGCCAGCAGTGAGTTGGCAGGCAGTAACTATGGCTACACCTTC
v_gene: TRBV2; j_gene: TRBJ2-4; d_gene: -; abundance: -; CDR3aa: CASSQMGWMENIQYF; CDR3nt: TGTGCCAGCAGTCAGATGGGTTGGATGGAAAACATTCAGTACTTC
v_gene: TRBV11-3; j_gene: TRBJ1-1; d_gene: TRBD1; abundance: -; CDR3aa: CASSPPRQGDSEAFF; CDR3nt: TGTGCCAGCAGCCCGCCCAGACAGGGAGACTCCGAAGCTTTCTTT
v_gene: TRBV5-5; j_gene: TRBJ1-6; d_gene: TRBD1; abundance: -; CDR3aa: CASSFRDSHSPLHF; CDR3nt: TGTGCCAGCAGCTTTCGGGACAGCCATTCACCCCTCCACTTT
v_gene: TRBV7-9; j_gene: TRBJ1-1; d_gene: -; abundance: once; CDR3aa: CASSQNSDTEAFF; CDR3nt: TGTGCCAGCAGCCAAAATTCAGACACTGAAGCTTTCTTT
v_gene: TRBV5-1; j_gene: TRBJ1-5; d_gene: -; abundance: medium-sized; CDR3aa: CASSLGQGDQPQHF; CDR3nt: TGCGCCAGCAGCTTGGGGCAGGGCGATCAGCCCCAGCATTTT
v_gene: TRBV27; j_gene: TRBJ2-7; d_gene: -; abundance: -; CDR3aa: CASSSWDRYEQYF; CDR3nt: TGTGCCAGCAGTTCTTGGGACCGGTACGAGCAGTACTTC
v_gene: TRBV11-2; j_gene: TRBJ2-7; d_gene: -; abundance: -; CDR3aa: CASSLVSYSYEQYF; CDR3nt: TGTGCCAGCAGCTTAGTTAGTTACAGCTACGAGCAGTACTTC
v_gene: TRBV6-6; j_gene: TRBJ1-6; d_gene: -; abundance: -; CDR3aa: CASSSGRVDSPLHF; CDR3nt: TGTGCCAGCAGTTCGGGACGGGTGGATTCACCCCTCCACTTT
v_gene: TRBV6-6; j_gene: TRBJ1-2; d_gene: -; abundance: -; CDR3aa: CASSPRTESYGYTF; CDR3nt: TGTGCCAGCAGTCCTAGGACGGAGTCCTATGGCTACACCTTC
v_gene: TRBV11-2; j_gene: TRBJ2-2; d_gene: -; abundance: few; CDR3aa: CASSSRTALRTGELFF; CDR3nt: TGTGCCAGCAGCTCAAGGACAGCCCTGAGGACCGGGGAGCTGTTTTTT
v_gene: TRBV6-5; j_gene: TRBJ1-6; d_gene: -; abundance: -; CDR3aa: CASGAEKYNSPLHF; CDR3nt: TGTGCCAGCGGGGCAGAAAAGTATAATTCACCCCTCCACTTT
v_gene: TRBV21-1; j_gene: TRBJ1-2; d_gene: -; abundance: -; CDR3aa: CASSKTCPGTGVTYGYTF; CDR3nt: TGTGCCAGCAGCAAAACGTGTCCCGGGACAGGGGTTACCTATGGCTACACCTTC
v_gene: TRBV5-1; j_gene: TRBJ1-1; d_gene: -; abundance: -; CDR3aa: CASSLRELSNTEAFF; CDR3nt: TGCGCCAGCAGCTTAAGGGAACTTTCGAACACTGAAGCTTTCTTT
v_gene: TRBV29-1; j_gene: TRBJ2-2; d_gene: TRBD1; abundance: -; CDR3aa: CSVVRGTVGTGELFF; CDR3nt: TGCAGCGTTGTAAGAGGGACAGTCGGAACCGGGGAGCTGTTTTTT
v_gene: TRBV30; j_gene: TRBJ2-7; d_gene: -; abundance: -; CDR3aa: CAWSGRASYEQYF; CDR3nt: TGTGCCTGGAGTGGCAGGGCCTCCTACGAGCAGTACTTC
v_gene: TRBV5-1; j_gene: TRBJ1-6; d_gene: TRBD1; abundance: -; CDR3aa: CASSSSGQGRNSPLHF; CDR3nt: TGCGCCAGCAGCTCCTCCGGACAGGGGAGGAATTCACCCCTCCACTTT
v_gene: TRBV6-1; j_gene: TRBJ1-1; d_gene: -; abundance: once; CDR3aa: CASSGLMNTEAFF; CDR3nt: TGTGCCAGCAGTGGGCTCATGAACACTGAAGCTTTCTTT
v_gene: TRBV11-2; j_gene: TRBJ1-6; d_gene: TRBD1; abundance: -; CDR3aa: CASSPTGRDSPLHF; CDR3nt: TGTGCCAGCAGCCCGACAGGGCGAGATTCACCCCTCCACTTT
v_gene: TRBV11-2; j_gene: TRBJ1-1; d_gene: -; abundance: -; CDR3aa: CASIELLNTEAFF; CDR3nt: TGTGCCAGCATAGAACTCTTGAACACTGAAGCTTTCTTT
v_gene: TRBV10-3; j_gene: TRBJ1-6; d_gene: TRBD1; abundance: -; CDR3aa: CAISVDREGSPLHF; CDR3nt: TGTGCCATCAGTGTTGACAGGGAGGGTTCACCCCTCCACTTT
v_gene: TRBV2; j_gene: TRBJ1-3; d_gene: -; abundance: -; CDR3aa: CASSSGYSGNTIYF; CDR3nt: TGTGCCAGCAGTAGTGGTTACTCTGGAAACACCATATATTTT
v_gene: TRBV10-3; j_gene: TRBJ1-2; d_gene: -; abundance: -; CDR3aa: CAIRPLLGRTNYGYTF; CDR3nt: TGTGCCATCAGGCCTCTTTTAGGGCGTACGAACTATGGCTACACCTTC
v_gene: TRBV7-9; j_gene: TRBJ2-1; d_gene: -; abundance: -; CDR3aa: CASSPQTGSSYNEQFF; CDR3nt: TGTGCCAGCAGCCCTCAAACAGGGAGCTCCTACAATGAGCAGTTCTTC
v_gene: TRBV15; j_gene: TRBJ2-2; d_gene: -; abundance: -; CDR3aa: CATSPGQMITGELFF; CDR3nt: TGTGCCACCAGTCCGGGACAAATGATCACCGGGGAGCTGTTTTTT
v_gene: TRBV11-2; j_gene: TRBJ1-2; d_gene: -; abundance: -; CDR3aa: CASSPPLDYGYTF; CDR3nt: TGTGCCAGCAGCCCCCCCCTAGACTATGGCTACACCTTC
v_gene: TRBV7-2; j_gene: TRBJ2-4; d_gene: TRBD2; abundance: -; CDR3aa: CASSLAGTSGAILAKNIQYF; CDR3nt: TGTGCCAGCAGCTTAGCTGGGACTAGCGGGGCGATCTTAGCCAAAAACATTCAGTACTTC
v_gene: TRBV29-1; j_gene: TRBJ2-3; d_gene: -; abundance: -; CDR3aa: CSVVRDPISTDTQYF; CDR3nt: TGCAGCGTAGTACGGGACCCTATTAGCACAGATACGCAGTATTTT
v_gene: TRBV11-2; j_gene: TRBJ2-5; d_gene: -; abundance: -; CDR3aa: CASSGILGETQYF; CDR3nt: TGTGCCAGCAGCGGTATCTTGGGGGAGACCCAGTACTTC
v_gene: TRBV6-5; j_gene: TRBJ1-2; d_gene: -; abundance: -; CDR3aa: CASRQRGGNYGYTF; CDR3nt: TGTGCCAGCAGACAGCGAGGCGGAAACTATGGCTACACCTTC
v_gene: TRBV7-3; j_gene: TRBJ2-5; d_gene: -; abundance: -; CDR3aa: CASSLSQQETQYF; CDR3nt: TGTGCCAGCAGCTTAAGTCAGCAAGAGACCCAGTACTTC
v_gene: TRBV2; j_gene: TRBJ2-5; d_gene: -; abundance: few; CDR3aa: CASSVGRSQETQYF; CDR3nt: TGTGCCAGCAGTGTTGGTCGATCCCAAGAGACCCAGTACTTC
v_gene: TRBV18; j_gene: TRBJ2-3; d_gene: TRBD1; abundance: -; CDR3aa: CASSPLGQGAPDTQYF; CDR3nt: TGTGCCAGCTCACCTCTTGGACAGGGGGCACCAGATACGCAGTATTTT
v_gene: TRBV6-5; j_gene: TRBJ2-7; d_gene: TRBD1; abundance: -; CDR3aa: CATLGTGLREQYF; CDR3nt: TGTGCCACCCTCGGGACAGGGTTGAGGGAGCAGTACTTC
v_gene: TRBV6-1; j_gene: TRBJ2-6; d_gene: -; abundance: -; CDR3aa: CASRETGSGANVLTF; CDR3nt: TGTGCCAGCAGGGAAACAGGGTCTGGGGCCAACGTCCTGACTTTC
v_gene: TRBV6-5; j_gene: TRBJ2-3; d_gene: TRBD1; abundance: -; CDR3aa: CASSYAALGTGRYF; CDR3nt: TGTGCCAGCAGTTACGCGGCCTTGGGGACAGGGCGGTATTTT
v_gene: TRBV5-4; j_gene: TRBJ1-6; d_gene: -; abundance: -; CDR3aa: CASSLDGGQRPLHF; CDR3nt: TGTGCCAGCAGCTTGGATGGGGGCCAAAGACCCCTCCACTTT
v_gene: TRBV5-8; j_gene: TRBJ1-2; d_gene: -; abundance: once; CDR3aa: CASSLPGWQNYGYTF; CDR3nt: TGTGCCAGCAGCTTGCCGGGGTGGCAGAACTATGGCTACACCTTC
v_gene: TRBV10-1; j_gene: TRBJ2-3; d_gene: TRBD2; abundance: -; CDR3aa: CASPGLAGVPASYTQYF; CDR3nt: TGCGCCAGTCCCGGACTAGCGGGGGTACCCGCCTCTTATACGCAGTATTTT
v_gene: TRBV4-2; j_gene: TRBJ1-5; d_gene: TRBD1; abundance: -; CDR3aa: CASSQDGLGGTGLPSANQPQHF; CDR3nt: TGTGCCAGCAGCCAAGACGGCTTAGGAGGGACAGGGTTACCATCGGCCAATCAGCCCCAGCATTTT
v_gene: TRBV9; j_gene: TRBJ2-3; d_gene: TRBD2; abundance: -; CDR3aa: CASSVRESSGGMRDTQYF; CDR3nt: TGTGCCAGCAGCGTAAGGGAGTCTAGCGGGGGGATGAGAGATACGCAGTATTTT